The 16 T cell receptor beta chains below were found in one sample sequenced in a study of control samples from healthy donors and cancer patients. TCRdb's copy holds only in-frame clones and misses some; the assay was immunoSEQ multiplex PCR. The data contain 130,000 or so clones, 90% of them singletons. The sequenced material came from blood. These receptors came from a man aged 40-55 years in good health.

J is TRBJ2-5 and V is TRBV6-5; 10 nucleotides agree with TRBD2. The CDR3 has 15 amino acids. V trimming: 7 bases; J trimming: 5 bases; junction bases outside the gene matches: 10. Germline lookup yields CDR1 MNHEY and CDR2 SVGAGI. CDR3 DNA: TGTGCCAGCATCCCTCTAGCGGGGGCGACGGAGACCCAGTACTTC. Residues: CASIPLAGATETQYF.

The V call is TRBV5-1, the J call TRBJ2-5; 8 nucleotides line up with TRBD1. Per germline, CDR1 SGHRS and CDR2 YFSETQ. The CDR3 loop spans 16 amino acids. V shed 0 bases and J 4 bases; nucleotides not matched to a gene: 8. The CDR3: CASSLGQGASIETQYF. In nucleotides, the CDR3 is TGCGCCAGCAGCTTGGGTCAGGGGGCTTCGATAGAGACCCAGTACTTC.

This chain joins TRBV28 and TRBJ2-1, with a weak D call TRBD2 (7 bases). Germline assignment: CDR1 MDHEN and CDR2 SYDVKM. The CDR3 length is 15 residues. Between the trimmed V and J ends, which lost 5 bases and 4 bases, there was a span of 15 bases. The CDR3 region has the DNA TGTGCCAGCAGTATACCGAGGGGGGGGTACAATGAGCAGTTCTTC. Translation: CASSIPRGGYNEQFF.

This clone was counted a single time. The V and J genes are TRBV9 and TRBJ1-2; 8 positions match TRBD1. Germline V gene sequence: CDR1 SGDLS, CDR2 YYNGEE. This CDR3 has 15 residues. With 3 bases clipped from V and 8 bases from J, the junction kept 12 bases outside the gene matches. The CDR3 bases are TGTGCCAGCAGCGGTTACAGGGGGGCCGCCTGGGGCTACACCTTC. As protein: CASSGYRGAAWGYTF.

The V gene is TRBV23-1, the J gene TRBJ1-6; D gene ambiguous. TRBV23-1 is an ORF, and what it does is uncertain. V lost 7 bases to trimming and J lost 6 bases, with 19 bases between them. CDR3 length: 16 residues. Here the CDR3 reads CASTPQTGRFNSPLHF. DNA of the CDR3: TGCGCCAGCACCCCACAAACCGGACGATTTAATTCACCCCTCCACTTT.

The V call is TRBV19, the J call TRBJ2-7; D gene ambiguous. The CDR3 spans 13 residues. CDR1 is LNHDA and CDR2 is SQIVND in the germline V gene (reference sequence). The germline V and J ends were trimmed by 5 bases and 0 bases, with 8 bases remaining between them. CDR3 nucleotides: TGTGCCAGTAGTGGTGACCGCTCCTACGAGCAGTACTTC. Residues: CASSGDRSYEQYF.

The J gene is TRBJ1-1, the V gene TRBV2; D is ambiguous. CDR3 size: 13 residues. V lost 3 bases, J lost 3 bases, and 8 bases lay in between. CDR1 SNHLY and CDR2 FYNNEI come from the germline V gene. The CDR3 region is CASSDIWYTEAFF. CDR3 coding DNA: TGTGCCAGCAGTGACATATGGTACACTGAAGCTTTCTTT.

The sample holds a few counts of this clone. The CDR3 nucleotides are TGTGCCATCAGTGTTCTAGGATCATCCTACAATGAGCAGTTCTTC. It specifies CAISVLGSSYNEQFF. The genes are TRBV10-3 and TRBJ2-1; D is uncertain. This CDR3 has 15 residues. Germline CDR1 reads ENHRY; CDR2 reads SYGVKD. Between the trimmed V and J ends, which lost 4 bases and 1 base, there was a span of 11 bases.

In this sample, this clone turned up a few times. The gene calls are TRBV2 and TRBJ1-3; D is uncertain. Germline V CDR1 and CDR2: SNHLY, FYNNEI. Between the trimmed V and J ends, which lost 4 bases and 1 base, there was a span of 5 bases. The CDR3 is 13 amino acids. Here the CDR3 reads CASSGGSGNTIYF. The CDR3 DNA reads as TGTGCCAGCAGTGGGGGATCTGGAAACACCATATATTTT.

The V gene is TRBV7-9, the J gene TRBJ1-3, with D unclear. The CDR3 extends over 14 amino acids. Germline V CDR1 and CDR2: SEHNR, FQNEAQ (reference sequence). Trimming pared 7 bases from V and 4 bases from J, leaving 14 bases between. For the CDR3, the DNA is TGTGCCAGCACCTACGCCAGTCTCGGAAACACCATATATTTT. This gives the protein CASTYASLGNTIYF.

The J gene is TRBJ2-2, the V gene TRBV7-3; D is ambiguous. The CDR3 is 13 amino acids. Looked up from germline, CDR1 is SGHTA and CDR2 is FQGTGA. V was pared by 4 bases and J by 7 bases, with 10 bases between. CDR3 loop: CASSYQLGGELFF. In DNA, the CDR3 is TGTGCCAGCAGCTACCAGTTGGGCGGGGAGCTGTTTTTT.

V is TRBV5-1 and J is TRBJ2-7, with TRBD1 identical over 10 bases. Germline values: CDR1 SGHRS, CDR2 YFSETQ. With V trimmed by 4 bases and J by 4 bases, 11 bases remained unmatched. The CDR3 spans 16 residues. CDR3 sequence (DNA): TGCGCCAGCAGCCGTCTCACGCCGGGACAGGGGTACGAGCAGTACTTC. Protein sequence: CASSRLTPGQGYEQYF.

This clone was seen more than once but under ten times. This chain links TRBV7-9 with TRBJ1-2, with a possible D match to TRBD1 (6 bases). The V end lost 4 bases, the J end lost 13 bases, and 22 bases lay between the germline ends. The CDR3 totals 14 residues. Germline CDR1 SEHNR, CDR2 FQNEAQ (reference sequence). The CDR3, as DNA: TGTGCCAGCAGCTCTAGCGGCCAGACAGGAAGGTTCACCTTC. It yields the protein CASSSSGQTGRFTF. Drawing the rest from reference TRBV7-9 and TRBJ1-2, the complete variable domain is DTGVSQNPRHKITKRGQNVTFRCDPISEHNRLYWYRQTLGQGPEFLTYFQNEAQLEKSRLLSDRFSAERPKGSFSTLEIQRTEQGDSAMYLCASSSSGQTGRFTFGSGTRLTVV.

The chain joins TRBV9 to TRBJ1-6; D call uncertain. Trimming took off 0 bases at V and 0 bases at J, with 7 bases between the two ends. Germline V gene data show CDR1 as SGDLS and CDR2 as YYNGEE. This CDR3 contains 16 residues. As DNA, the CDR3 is TGTGCCAGCAGCGTAGATGGGAGCTCCTATAATTCACCCCTCCACTTT. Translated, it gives CASSVDGSSYNSPLHF.

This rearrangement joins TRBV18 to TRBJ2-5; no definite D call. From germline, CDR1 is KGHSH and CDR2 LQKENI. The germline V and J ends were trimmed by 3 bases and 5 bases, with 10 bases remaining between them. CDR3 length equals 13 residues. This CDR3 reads CASSPSFRETQYF. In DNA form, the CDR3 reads TGTGCCAGCTCACCGAGTTTTAGGGAGACCCAGTACTTC.

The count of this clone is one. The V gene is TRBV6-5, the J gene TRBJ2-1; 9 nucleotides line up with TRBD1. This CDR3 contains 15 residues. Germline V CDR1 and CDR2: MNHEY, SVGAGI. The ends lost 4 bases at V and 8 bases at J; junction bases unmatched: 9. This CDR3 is CASSFPGQGFHEQFF. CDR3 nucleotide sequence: TGTGCCAGCAGTTTCCCGGGACAGGGTTTTCATGAGCAGTTCTTC.